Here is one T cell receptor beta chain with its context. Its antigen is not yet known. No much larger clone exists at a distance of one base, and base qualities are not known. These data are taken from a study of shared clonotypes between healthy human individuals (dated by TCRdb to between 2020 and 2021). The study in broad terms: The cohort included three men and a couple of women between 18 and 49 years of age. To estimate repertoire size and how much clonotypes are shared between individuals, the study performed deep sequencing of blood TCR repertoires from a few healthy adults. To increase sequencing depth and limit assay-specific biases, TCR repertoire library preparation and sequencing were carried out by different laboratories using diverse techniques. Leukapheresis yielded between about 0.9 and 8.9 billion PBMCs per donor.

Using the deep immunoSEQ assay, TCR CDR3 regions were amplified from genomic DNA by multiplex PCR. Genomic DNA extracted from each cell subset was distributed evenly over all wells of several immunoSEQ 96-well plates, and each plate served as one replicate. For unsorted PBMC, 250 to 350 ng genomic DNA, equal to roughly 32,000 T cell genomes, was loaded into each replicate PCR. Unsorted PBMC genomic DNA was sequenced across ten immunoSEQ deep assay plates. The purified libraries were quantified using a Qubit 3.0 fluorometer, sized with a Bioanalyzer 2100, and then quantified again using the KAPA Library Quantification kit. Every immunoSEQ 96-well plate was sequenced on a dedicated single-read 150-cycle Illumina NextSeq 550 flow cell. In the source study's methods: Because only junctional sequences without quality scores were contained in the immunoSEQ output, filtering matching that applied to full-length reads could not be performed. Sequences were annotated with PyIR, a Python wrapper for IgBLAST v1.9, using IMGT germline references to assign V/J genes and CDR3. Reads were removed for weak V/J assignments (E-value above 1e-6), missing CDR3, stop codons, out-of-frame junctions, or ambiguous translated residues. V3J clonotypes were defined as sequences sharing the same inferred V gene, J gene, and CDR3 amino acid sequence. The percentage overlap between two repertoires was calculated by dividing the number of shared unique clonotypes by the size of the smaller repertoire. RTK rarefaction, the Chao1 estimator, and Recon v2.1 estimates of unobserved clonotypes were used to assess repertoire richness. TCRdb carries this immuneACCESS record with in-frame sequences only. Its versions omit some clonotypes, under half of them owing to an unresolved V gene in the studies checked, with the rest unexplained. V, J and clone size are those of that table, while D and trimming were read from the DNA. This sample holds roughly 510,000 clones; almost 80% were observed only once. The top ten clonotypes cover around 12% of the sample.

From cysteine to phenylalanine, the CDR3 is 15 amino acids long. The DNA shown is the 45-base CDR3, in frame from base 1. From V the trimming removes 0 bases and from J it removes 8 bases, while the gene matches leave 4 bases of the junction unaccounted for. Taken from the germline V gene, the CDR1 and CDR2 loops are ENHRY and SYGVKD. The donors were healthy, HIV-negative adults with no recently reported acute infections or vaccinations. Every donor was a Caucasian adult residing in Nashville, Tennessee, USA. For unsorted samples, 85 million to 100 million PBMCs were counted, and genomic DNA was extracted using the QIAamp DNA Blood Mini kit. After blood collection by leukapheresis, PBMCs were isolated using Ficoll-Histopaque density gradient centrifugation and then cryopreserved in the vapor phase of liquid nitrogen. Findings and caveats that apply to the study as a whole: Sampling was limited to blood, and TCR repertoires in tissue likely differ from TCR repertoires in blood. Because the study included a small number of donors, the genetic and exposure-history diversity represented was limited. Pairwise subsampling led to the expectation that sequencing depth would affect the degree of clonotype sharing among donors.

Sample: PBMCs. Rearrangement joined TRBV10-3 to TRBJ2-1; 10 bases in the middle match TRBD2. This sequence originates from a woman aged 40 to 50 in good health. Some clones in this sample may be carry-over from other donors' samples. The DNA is TGTGCCATCAGTGAGTCCATGGGACTAGCGTATGAGCAGTTCTTC. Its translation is CAISESMGLAYEQFF.